These 24 T cell receptor beta chains were all obtained from the same sample, sequenced in a study of blood T cell repertoires in COVID-19. The repertoire was sequenced with immunoSEQ multiplex PCR; TCRdb's copy has only in-frame clones and lacks some. The sample contains roughly 290,000 clones, around 90% of which appear only once. Material for sequencing was PBMCs or T cells enriched from blood (not recorded which). The receptor set was obtained from a woman aged 40-49 years who had recovered from COVID-19.

The genes are TRBV7-9 and TRBJ1-2; weak D call: TRBD1 (5 bases). CDR3 length equals 14 residues. The germline CDR1 and CDR2 sequences are SEHNR and FQNEAQ (reference sequence). V was shortened by 1 base and J by 4 bases, with 10 bases between the two germline ends. The CDR3 bases are TGTGCCAGCAGCTTAGGTGGGGGGAGCTATGGCTACACCTTC. The encoded protein is CASSLGGGSYGYTF.

The rearrangement uses TRBV19 and TRBJ1-1, with TRBD1 identical over 7 bases. CDR1 LNHDA and CDR2 SQIVND come from the germline V gene (reference sequence). This CDR3 region has 12 residues. The ends lost 2 bases at V and 11 bases at J; junction bases unmatched: 5. CDR3 nucleotide sequence: TGTGCCAGTAGTATACAGGGGGAGGTGGCTTTCTTT. It specifies CASSIQGEVAFF.

The chain joins TRBV1 to TRBJ1-5; TRBD1 is the table's D call and was not checked against the DNA. TRBV1 is described as a pseudogene. The CDR3 contains 18 residues. This CDR3 is CTSSPGTGEDYSNQPQHF. CDR3 DNA sequence: TGCACCAGCAGCCCAGGAACAGGGGAAGATTATAGCAATCAGCCCCAGCATTTT.

V and J are TRBV13 and TRBJ2-5; 7 nucleotides match TRBD1. Looked up from germline, CDR1 is PRHDT and CDR2 is FYEKMQ (reference sequence). Trimming cost V 2 bases and J 2 bases; bases outside gene matches: 2. The CDR3 spans 14 residues. CDR3 DNA: TGTGCCAGCAGCTTAAGGACAGGTCAAGAGACCCAGTACTTC. It codes for CASSLRTGQETQYF.

The J gene is TRBJ2-2, the V gene TRBV5-1; D perhaps matches TRBD1 (5 bases). CDR1 is SGHRS, CDR2 YFSETQ, per germline. The CDR3 covers 16 residues. V shed 4 bases and J shed 4 bases, with 17 bases lying between them. CDR3 nucleotides: TGCGCCAGCAGCCTGGGGCAGACCCCGGGCACCGGGGAGCTGTTTTTT. Translation: CASSLGQTPGTGELFF.

This sequence joins TRBV27 and TRBJ1-5; D might be TRBD1 (6 bases). V was cut by 2 bases and J by 1 base, with 12 bases left in between. CDR3 length: 16 residues. Germline lookup yields CDR1 MNHEY and CDR2 SMNVEV (reference sequence). The CDR3 loop reads CASSLRGGGSNQPQHF. In DNA form, the CDR3 reads TGTGCCAGCAGTTTAAGGGGGGGAGGAAGCAATCAGCCCCAGCATTTT.

The rearrangement links TRBV15 to TRBJ2-1; TRBD2 matches 8 bases. Germline CDR1 is LNHNV and CDR2 is YYDKDF (reference sequence). V was pared by 0 bases and J by 6 bases, with 7 bases of the junction left unmatched. The CDR3 spans 16 residues. The CDR3 nucleotides read TGTGCCACCAGCAGAGAAAGTTGGACTAGCTCCAATGAGCAGTTCTTC. Its translation: CATSRESWTSSNEQFF.

J is TRBJ2-4 and V is TRBV19; 9 nucleotides line up with TRBD1. The length of the CDR3 is 19 residues. Germline V lookup: CDR1 LNHDA, CDR2 SQIVND (reference sequence). J gave up 2 bases and V 5 bases, and 16 bases lay outside the gene matches. The CDR3: CASSSKGGQGSTPKNIQYF. DNA for the CDR3: TGTGCCAGTAGTTCAAAGGGTGGACAGGGGTCCACTCCCAAAAACATTCAGTACTTC.

This chain connects TRBV19 to TRBJ2-4; tentatively, D is TRBD1 (5 bases). The CDR3 covers 14 residues. Between the trimmed V and J ends, which lost 4 bases and 9 bases, there was a span of 16 bases. Germline loops: CDR1 LNHDA, CDR2 SQIVND (reference sequence). The CDR3 DNA reads as TGTGCCAGTAGTAGACGGGCCCGACAGAGCATTCAGTACTTC. As protein: CASSRRARQSIQYF. The full variable domain, rest sourced from reference TRBV19 and TRBJ2-4, is DGGITQSPKYLFRKEGQNVTLSCEQNLNHDAMYWYRQDPGQGLRLIYYSQIVNDFQKGDIAEGYSVSREKKESFPLTVTSAQKNPTAFYLCASSRRARQSIQYFGAGTRLSVL.

Comments on this clone: The sample has other DNA sequences that encode this CDR3 too. This chain links TRBV18 with TRBJ2-7, with D perhaps matching TRBD1 (5 bases). Germline lookup yields CDR1 KGHSH and CDR2 LQKENI. This CDR3 is built from 14 residues. Between the trimmed V and J ends, which lost 3 bases and 2 bases, there was a span of 11 bases. Here the CDR3 reads CASSPRQGTYEQYF. The CDR3 DNA sequence: TGTGCCAGCTCACCCCGGCAGGGTACCTACGAGCAGTACTTC.

This clone was counted a single time. V gene TRBV5-6 combines with J gene TRBJ2-7; D possibly corresponds to TRBD2 (5 bases). The germline CDR1 and CDR2 sequences are SGHDT and YYEEEE. This CDR3 contains 14 residues. Trimming left V 6 bases short and J 2 bases short, with 15 bases between. The CDR3 coding sequence is TGTGCCAGCAACAAGCCGGGGTTCCCCTACGAGCAGTACTTC. It codes for CASNKPGFPYEQYF.

J is TRBJ2-3 and V is TRBV2; 8 bases line up with TRBD2. J lost 3 bases, V lost 6 bases, and 11 bases had no gene match. The CDR3 is 16 amino acids. Germline V gene sequence: CDR1 SNHLY, CDR2 FYNNEI. The CDR3 sequence: CASRGTGTRRTDTQYF. Here the CDR3 DNA reads TGTGCCAGCAGGGGGACCGGGACTAGGAGGACAGATACGCAGTATTTT.

The chain combines TRBV5-4 with TRBJ2-7, with D possibly being TRBD1 (6 bases). The V gene's germline CDR1 is SGHNT and CDR2 YYREEE (reference sequence). The CDR3 contains 14 residues. Trimming stripped 3 bases from V and 3 bases from J, with 13 bases between. CDR3: CASSSGTQLYEQYF. The CDR3 DNA follows: TGTGCCAGCAGCTCCGGGACACAACTCTACGAGCAGTACTTC. The variable domain in full, with the rest retrieved from reference TRBV5-4 and TRBJ2-7, is ETGVTQSPTHLIKTRGQQVTLRCSSQSGHNTVSWYQQALGQGPQFIFQYYREEENGRGNFPPRFSGLQFPNYSSELNVNALELDDSALYLCASSSGTQLYEQYFGPGTRLTVT.

V is TRBV11-2 and J is TRBJ1-1; the match to TRBD1 covers 7 bases. CDR1 is SGHAT, CDR2 FQNNGV, per germline. The V and J ends lost 4 bases and 0 bases, in that order; junction bases with no gene match: 14. The CDR3 totals 18 residues. CDR3 nucleotides: TGTGCCAGCAGCTCAGTGAGGGGGCCCCGACGATTGAACACTGAAGCTTTCTTT. This gives the protein CASSSVRGPRRLNTEAFF. Drawing the rest from reference TRBV11-2 and TRBJ1-1, the complete variable domain is EAGVAQSPRYKIIEKRQSVAFWCNPISGHATLYWYQQILGQGPKLLIQFQNNGVVDDSQLPKDRFSAERLKGVDSTLKIQPAKLEDSAVYLCASSSVRGPRRLNTEAFFGQGTRLTVV.

V gene TRBV5-5 combines with J gene TRBJ2-4; D possibly corresponds to TRBD2 (6 bases). The CDR3 consists of 13 residues. V was pared by 4 bases and J by 8 bases, with 13 bases between. Germline V gene data show CDR1 as SGHKS and CDR2 as YYEKEE (reference sequence). CDR3 coding DNA: TGTGCCAGCAGCGAGGGGCGGAGGGACATTCAGTACTTC. Translating gives CASSEGRRDIQYF.

The V call is TRBV7-9, the J call TRBJ2-5; 9 bases line up with TRBD2. The junction had 5 bases not matched to a gene; V was cut back by 5 bases and J by 1 base. CDR1 and CDR2 from the germline V gene are SEHNR and FQNEAQ (reference sequence). The CDR3 length is 15 residues. This CDR3 reads CASSGSGRIQETQYF. CDR3 bases: TGTGCCAGCAGCGGGAGCGGGAGGATCCAAGAGACCCAGTACTTC.

The V and J genes are TRBV21-1 and TRBJ1-6; the table's D call TRBD1 went unverified against the DNA. TRBV21-1 is marked as a pseudogene. The CDR3 covers 16 residues. As DNA, the CDR3 is TGTGCCAGCAGCAAAGCCCCAGGCCTCTATAATTCACCCCTCCACTTT. Translation: CASSKAPGLYNSPLHF.

CDR3 loop: CASGRPVGQSSYEQYF. CDR3 nucleotide sequence: TGTGCTAGTGGTCGCCCGGTAGGACAGAGCTCCTACGAGCAGTACTTC. The V and J genes are TRBV12-5 and TRBJ2-7, with D perhaps TRBD1 (6 bases). Germline values: CDR1 LGHNT, CDR2 FRNRAP. This CDR3 comprises 16 residues. Trimming took off 5 bases at V and 0 bases at J, with 17 bases between the two ends. The full variable domain, with the rest looked up from reference TRBV12-5 and TRBJ2-7, is DARVTQTPRHKVTEMGQEVTMRCQPILGHNTVFWYRQTMMQGLELLAYFRNRAPLDDSGMPKDRFSAEMPDATLATLKIQPSEPRDSAVYFCASGRPVGQSSYEQYFGPGTRLTVT.

V is TRBV7-9 and J is TRBJ1-1; D possibly corresponds to TRBD1 (5 bases). V was clipped by 4 bases and J by 6 bases, with 18 bases between them. CDR3 length: 15 residues. CDR1 and CDR2 from the germline V gene are SEHNR and FQNEAQ (reference sequence). This chain's CDR3 is CASSSGENWGAEAFF. In DNA, the CDR3 is TGTGCCAGCAGCTCTGGAGAAAATTGGGGCGCTGAAGCTTTCTTT.

The chain has TRBV7-2 and TRBJ2-1; TRBD2 matches 7 bases. Trimming removed 2 bases from V and 7 bases from J; junction bases left unmatched: 8. The V gene's germline CDR1 is SGHTA and CDR2 FQGNSA. The CDR3 has 15 residues. The CDR3 coding sequence is TGTGCCAGCAGCTTACAGGGACTACCTACGAATGAGCAGTTCTTC. This gives the protein CASSLQGLPTNEQFF. Drawing the rest from reference TRBV7-2 and TRBJ2-1, the complete variable domain is GAGVSQSPSNKVTEKGKDVELRCDPISGHTALYWYRQSLGQGLEFLIYFQGNSAPDKSGLPSDRFSAERTGGSVSTLTIQRTQQEDSAVYLCASSLQGLPTNEQFFGPGTRLTVL.

The V gene is TRBV7-2, the J gene TRBJ1-6, with TRBD1 as a possible D gene (5 bases). The CDR3 length is 15 residues. Trimming left V 1 base short and J 9 bases short, with 13 bases between. Per the germline V gene, CDR1 is SGHTA and CDR2 is FQGNSA. CDR3 sequence reads: CASSLVQGLGSPLHF. CDR3 DNA: TGTGCCAGCAGCTTAGTCCAGGGTTTAGGTTCACCCCTCCACTTT.

This chain uses TRBV4-2 with TRBJ2-3; D unresolved. CDR1 and CDR2 (germline): LGHNA, YNFKEQ. The V end lost 2 bases, the J end lost 0 bases, and 3 bases lay between the germline ends. CDR3 length equals 13 residues. The CDR3 region is CASSQRSTDTQYF. Here the CDR3 DNA reads TGTGCCAGCAGCCAACGGAGCACAGATACGCAGTATTTT.

This chain links TRBV3-1 (or the pseudogene TRBV3-2) with TRBJ1-6; 8 bases line up with TRBD1. The V segment lost 3 bases and the J segment 6 bases; nucleotides outside the gene matches: 4. Germline values: CDR1 LGHDT, CDR2 YNNKEL (reference sequence). This CDR3 is 15 amino acids long. The chain's CDR3 is CASSHGGQGNSPLHF. The CDR3 nucleotides are TGTGCCAGCAGCCATGGAGGACAGGGTAATTCACCCCTCCACTTT.

The chain carries TRBV7-8 and TRBJ1-6; D gene unclear. This CDR3 spans 16 amino acids. Between the trimmed V and J ends, which lost 1 base and 2 bases, there was a span of 9 bases. The germline gives CDR1 SGHVS, CDR2 FQNEAQ. The DNA for the CDR3 is TGTGCCAGCAGCTTAGAGGACTATACCTATAATTCACCCCTCCACTTT. Residues: CASSLEDYTYNSPLHF.